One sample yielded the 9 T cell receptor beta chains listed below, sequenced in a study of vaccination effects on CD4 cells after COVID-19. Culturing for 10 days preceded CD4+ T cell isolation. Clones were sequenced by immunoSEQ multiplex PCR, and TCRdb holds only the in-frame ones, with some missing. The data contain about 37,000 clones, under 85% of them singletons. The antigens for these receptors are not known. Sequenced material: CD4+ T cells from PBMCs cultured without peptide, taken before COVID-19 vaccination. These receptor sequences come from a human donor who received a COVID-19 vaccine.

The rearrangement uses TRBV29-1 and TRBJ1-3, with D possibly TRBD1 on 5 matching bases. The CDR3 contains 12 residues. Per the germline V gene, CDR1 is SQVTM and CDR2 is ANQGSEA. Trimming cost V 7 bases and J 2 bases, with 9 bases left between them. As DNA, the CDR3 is TGCAGCGCATCGGGGGCTGGAAACACCATATATTTT. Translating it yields CSASGAGNTIYF.

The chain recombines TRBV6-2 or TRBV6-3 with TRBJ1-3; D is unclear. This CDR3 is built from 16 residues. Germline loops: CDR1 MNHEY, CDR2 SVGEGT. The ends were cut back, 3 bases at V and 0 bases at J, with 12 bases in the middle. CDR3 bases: TGTGCCAGCAGTTATTCTGGCGGACCCTCTGGAAACACCATATATTTT. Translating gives CASSYSGGPSGNTIYF.

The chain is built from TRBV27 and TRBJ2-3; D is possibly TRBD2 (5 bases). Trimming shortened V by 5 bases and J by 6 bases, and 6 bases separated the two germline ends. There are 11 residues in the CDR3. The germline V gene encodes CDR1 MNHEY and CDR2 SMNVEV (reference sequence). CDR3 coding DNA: TGTGCCAGCAGTACGGGGGATACGCAGTATTTT. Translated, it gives CASSTGDTQYF.

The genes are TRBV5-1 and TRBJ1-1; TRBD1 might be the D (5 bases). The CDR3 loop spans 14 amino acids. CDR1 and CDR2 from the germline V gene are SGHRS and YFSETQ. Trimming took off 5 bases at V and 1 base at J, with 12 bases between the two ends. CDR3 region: CASRGDNTNTEAFF. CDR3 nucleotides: TGCGCCAGCAGGGGGGATAACACGAACACTGAAGCTTTCTTT. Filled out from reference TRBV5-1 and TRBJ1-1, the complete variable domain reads KAGVTQTPRYLIKTRGQQVTLSCSPISGHRSVSWYQQTPGQGLQFLFEYFSETQRNKGNFPGRFSGRQFSNSRSEMNVSTLELGDSALYLCASRGDNTNTEAFFGQGTRLTVV.

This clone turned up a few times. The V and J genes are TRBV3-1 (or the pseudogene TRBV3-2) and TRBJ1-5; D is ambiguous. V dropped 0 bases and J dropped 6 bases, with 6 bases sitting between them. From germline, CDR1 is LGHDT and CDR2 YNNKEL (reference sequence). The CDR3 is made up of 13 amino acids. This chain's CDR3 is CASSQDISQPQHF. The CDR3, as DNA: TGTGCCAGCAGCCAAGATATCAGTCAGCCCCAGCATTTT.

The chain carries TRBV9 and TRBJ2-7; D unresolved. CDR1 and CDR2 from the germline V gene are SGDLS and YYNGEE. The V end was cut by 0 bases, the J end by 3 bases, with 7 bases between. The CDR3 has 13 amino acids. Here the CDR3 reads CASSVAPNYEQYF. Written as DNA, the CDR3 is TGTGCCAGCAGCGTAGCGCCCAACTACGAGCAGTACTTC.

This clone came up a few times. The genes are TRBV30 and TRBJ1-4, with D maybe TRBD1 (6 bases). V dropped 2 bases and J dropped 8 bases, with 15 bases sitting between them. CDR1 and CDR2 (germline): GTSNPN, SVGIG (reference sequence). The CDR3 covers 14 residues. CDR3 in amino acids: CAWSTTGLGEKLFF. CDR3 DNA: TGTGCCTGGAGTACTACAGGGCTAGGGGAAAAACTGTTTTTT.

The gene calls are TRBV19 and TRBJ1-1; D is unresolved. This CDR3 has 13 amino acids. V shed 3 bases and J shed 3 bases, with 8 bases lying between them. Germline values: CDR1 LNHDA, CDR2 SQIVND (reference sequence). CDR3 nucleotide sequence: TGTGCCAGTAGTATTGGAAGTTACACTGAAGCTTTCTTT. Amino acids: CASSIGSYTEAFF.

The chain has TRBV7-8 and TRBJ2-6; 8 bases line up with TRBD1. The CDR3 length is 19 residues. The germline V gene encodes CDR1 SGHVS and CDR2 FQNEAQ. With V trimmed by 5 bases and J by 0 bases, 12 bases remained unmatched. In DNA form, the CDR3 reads TGTGCCAGCAGCAAATCTAGGACAGGGCGCACCTCTGGGGCCAACGTCCTGACTTTC. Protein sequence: CASSKSRTGRTSGANVLTF.